This T cell receptor beta chain originates from a study of post-analysis software for immune sequencing data (dated by TCRdb to about 2015). Concerning the study at large: Recorded disease courses included relapsing-remitting, secondary progressive and progressive-relapsing multiple sclerosis, with some patients lacking subtype annotation. A subset of samples was prepared in parallel using single-end sample barcoding, then pooled and co-amplified after Illumina adapter ligation. The patient repertoires were set against about 10 previously published healthy control repertoires from donors whose ages ranged from roughly 6 to 27 years.

To demonstrate the VDJtools post-analysis software, TCR beta repertoires were profiled from the peripheral blood of 10 to 15 young patients with multiple sclerosis. The multiple sclerosis patients were children and adolescents between roughly 6 and 16 years of age. As to this clonotype: The antigen it recognizes is unknown. Germline and junction disagree at one end, which may indicate a read error.

General study outcomes and caveats: The control group was slightly older than the multiple sclerosis patient group. Strong co-clustering of samples prepared in the same batch was shown by direct clustering with F measure, prompting a batch-effect correction. Compared with controls, multiple sclerosis patients had significantly lower normalized Chao1 diversity, a finding suggesting substantial peripheral T-cell clonal expansion. Patients showed significantly higher frequencies than controls for a handful of TRBV segments, among them TRBV5-6, TRBV5-1 and TRBV20-1.

Receptor libraries were prepared by PCR. Sequencing relied on an Illumina HiSeq 2500. Unique molecular identifiers were incorporated into TCR beta cDNA libraries to reduce PCR and sequencing biases. About 500,000 cDNA molecules were obtained per 1 to 10 million input T cells, so each molecule approximated one T cell. The patient libraries were prepared and sequenced with the same protocol used for the earlier healthy control dataset. Samples belonging to the same batch were prepared together, multiplexed and sequenced on a shared HiSeq lane. In the authors' own workflow: MIGEC was used to process the raw barcoded reads, and molecular identifier groups with only a single read were discarded before consensus assembly and CDR3 extraction. Clonotype tables were post-analysed with VDJtools, and diversity was normalized by down-sampling all datasets to the smallest sample size. To correct batch-related cross-sample contamination, repertoire overlap clustering matched CDR3 amino acid sequences but not nucleotide sequences. TCRdb reanalyzed the raw reads on its own, using fastp at Q25 for trimming and MiXCR for clone calling, and kept in-frame beta chains. Records with the same CDR3 protein are collapsed into one entry carrying the most frequent genes and DNA. The V and J calls, along with clone size, are taken from TCRdb and not from the paper's own processing. The sample table shows about 680,000 distinct CDR3 sequences, and approximately 60% are seen once. Roughly 10% of the sample is taken by the ten largest.

The CDR3 spans 16 residues, from the cysteine through the phenylalanine. Only CDR3 DNA remains: 48 bases, in frame from the first base. Reading the germline V gene (reference sequence) gives CDR1 MNHEY and CDR2 SMNVEV. The TCR sequence derives from a girl aged 2 to 10 with multiple sclerosis. Recombination joined TRBV27 with TRBJ2-1, and 8 junctional nucleotides match TRBD1. Sequenced sample: blood. The DNA sequence follows: TGTGCCAGCAGTTTTCTGGACAGGGTCTCCCACAATGAGCAGTTCTTC. This yields the protein CASSFLDRVSHNEQFF.